The 28 T cell receptor beta chains presented below share a single source sample, sequenced in a study of memory CD4+ T cells and cytomegalovirus serostatus (dated 2019 in TCRdb). Single viable CD3+CD4+CD8-CD45RO+ cells were sorted as memory CD4+ T cells on a FACSAria II. Receptors were amplified or captured by the immunoSEQ multiplex PCR assay. This is the immuneACCESS table as TCRdb keeps it, with only in-frame sequences that have V and J called. A part of the clones is gone; compared with another copy, unresolved V genes explain less than half, and the rest is unexplained. The sample includes some 87,000 clones, with 80% observed a single time. The top ten hold 3.6% of the sample. The sample comprised memory CD4+ T cells from blood. The origin of the receptors is an adult in good health and CMV-seropositive.

The V and J genes are TRBV28 and TRBJ1-2; TRBD1 agrees at 10 bases. Germline V lookup: CDR1 MDHEN, CDR2 SYDVKM. The CDR3 is made up of 15 amino acids. The ends lost 5 bases at V and 4 bases at J; junction bases unmatched: 7. In nucleotides, the CDR3 is TGTGCCAGCAGTCCATCCGGGACAGGGGTCTATGGCTACACCTTC. Residues: CASSPSGTGVYGYTF.

The rearrangement links TRBV28 to TRBJ2-7, with a weak D call TRBD2 (6 bases). Per the germline V gene, CDR1 is MDHEN and CDR2 is SYDVKM. The CDR3 length is 13 residues. Trimming cost V 4 bases and J 7 bases, with 14 bases left between them. The CDR3 DNA is TGTGCCAGCAGTTCCGGGAGTCTTGGAGAGCAGTACTTC. Its translation is CASSSGSLGEQYF.

V usage is TRBV2 and J usage is TRBJ2-2; D remains ambiguous. This CDR3 has 12 amino acids. The germline V and J ends were trimmed by 4 bases and 4 bases, with 4 bases remaining between them. CDR1 is SNHLY and CDR2 is FYNNEI in the germline V gene. CDR3 amino acids: CASSVATGELFF. The CDR3 nucleotides read TGTGCCAGCAGTGTGGCCACCGGGGAGCTGTTTTTT.

The chain links TRBV6-5 to TRBJ2-7; D not certain. Trimming removed 10 bases at V and 3 bases at J, with 10 bases between. CDR3 length: 11 residues. The V gene's germline CDR1 is MNHEY and CDR2 SVGAGI. CDR3: CATQQGYEQYF. CDR3 DNA: TGTGCCACCCAACAAGGCTACGAGCAGTACTTC.

The rearrangement links TRBV6-1 to TRBJ1-3; the match to TRBD1 covers 9 bases. This CDR3 has 16 amino acids. Germline V gene lookup returns CDR1 MNHNS and CDR2 SASEGT. V lost 1 base and J lost 2; bases outside the gene matches: 3. CDR3 sequence (DNA): TGTGCCAGCAGTGAAGTGACAGGGGGGACTGGAAACACCATATATTTT. Amino acid sequence: CASSEVTGGTGNTIYF.

The chain has TRBV6-1 and TRBJ2-1; D might be TRBD2 (6 bases). Germline V gene sequence: CDR1 MNHNS, CDR2 SASEGT. The CDR3 extends over 12 amino acids. V lost 4 bases and J lost 7, with 8 bases in between. DNA of the CDR3: TGTGCCAGCAGTGGGGGGAGGAATGAGCAGTTCTTC. Translating gives CASSGGRNEQFF.

V usage is TRBV7-6 and J usage is TRBJ2-2; unclear D gene. The V and J ends lost 0 bases and 5 bases respectively, with 4 bases between them. The CDR3 runs to 13 residues. Germline V lookup: CDR1 SGHVS, CDR2 FNYEAQ. This CDR3 reads CASSLARTGELFF. Written as DNA, the CDR3 is TGTGCCAGCAGCTTAGCACGGACCGGGGAGCTGTTTTTT.

This rearrangement joins TRBV18 to TRBJ2-4; D possibly corresponds to TRBD2 (6 bases). The germline gives CDR1 KGHSH, CDR2 LQKENI. CDR3 size: 18 residues. V was trimmed by 1 base and J by 1 base, leaving 17 bases between them. The CDR3 loop is CASSPLSVGGTAKNIQYF. The CDR3, as DNA: TGTGCCAGCTCACCACTGTCTGTGGGGGGTACGGCCAAAAACATTCAGTACTTC.

The rearrangement uses TRBV5-5 and TRBJ2-5; 7 bases are a match to TRBD2. Germline CDR1 SGHKS, CDR2 YYEKEE (reference sequence). V lost 6 bases and J lost 2; bases outside the gene matches: 10. The length of the CDR3 is 15 residues. The CDR3 spells CASTPRLAGQETQYF. In DNA, the CDR3 is TGTGCCAGCACCCCCCGATTAGCGGGTCAAGAGACCCAGTACTTC.

The chain joins TRBV30 to TRBJ2-3; D call uncertain. The V gene's germline CDR1 is GTSNPN and CDR2 SVGIG (reference sequence). The V end was cut by 3 bases, the J end by 1 base, with 14 bases between. The CDR3 sequence is 15 residues long. As DNA, the CDR3 is TGTGCCTGGAGGTTAAAGGGCGGAGGCACAGATACGCAGTATTTT. It translates to CAWRLKGGGTDTQYF.

This chain uses TRBV7-2 with TRBJ2-2; the D gene could be TRBD1 or TRBD2 (5 bases each). The length of the CDR3 is 14 residues. Trimming removed 6 bases from V and 6 bases from J, with 14 bases in between. Per germline, CDR1 SGHTA and CDR2 FQGNSA. The CDR3: CASRQRGGSGELFF. For the CDR3, the DNA is TGTGCCAGCAGACAACGGGGCGGGTCCGGGGAGCTGTTTTTT. Full variable domain (rest looked up from reference TRBV7-2 and TRBJ2-2): GAGVSQSPSNKVTEKGKDVELRCDPISGHTALYWYRQSLGQGLEFLIYFQGNSAPDKSGLPSDRFSAERTGGSVSTLTIQRTQQEDSAVYLCASRQRGGSGELFFGEGSRLTVL.

This chain connects TRBV5-6 to TRBJ2-1; 12 bases are shared with TRBD2. The germline CDR1 and CDR2 sequences are SGHDT and YYEEEE. The CDR3 loop spans 16 amino acids. V gave up 3 bases and J gave up 0 bases; unmatched junction bases: 1. The CDR3 is CASSWTSGNSYNEQFF. CDR3 sequence (DNA): TGTGCCAGCAGCTGGACTAGCGGGAACTCCTACAATGAGCAGTTCTTC.

About this clone: One end of the junction varies from germline; a read error may be responsible. The chain links TRBV7-7 to TRBJ2-3, with 12 nucleotides matching TRBD1. Germline values: CDR1 SSHAT, CDR2 FNYEAQ (reference sequence). The CDR3 has 15 residues. The chain's CDR3 is CASSWGQGASYTQYF. The CDR3 DNA is TGTGCTAGCAGTTGGGGACAGGGGGCGTCGTATACGCAGTATTTT.

The chain combines TRBV14 with TRBJ2-3; D is ambiguous. The CDR3 totals 15 residues. Germline CDR1 reads SGHDN; CDR2 reads FVKESK. Trimming pared 1 base from V and 3 bases from J, leaving 11 bases between. The CDR3 protein is CASSQVGYRTDTQYF. In nucleotides, the CDR3 is TGTGCCAGCAGCCAAGTGGGGTATCGGACAGATACGCAGTATTTT.

V gene TRBV28 combines with J gene TRBJ1-5; maybe TRBD1 (5 bases). Germline CDR1 reads MDHEN; CDR2 reads SYDVKM. Trimming removed 6 bases at V and 3 bases at J, with 12 bases between. The CDR3 is 14 residues long. The DNA for the CDR3 is TGTGCCAGCAGCCTCGGGGGGACCAATCAGCCCCAGCATTTT. Protein: CASSLGGTNQPQHF.

This clone was found once. The V call is TRBV6-5, the J call TRBJ2-2; TRBD1 matches at 7 bases. Germline CDR1 reads MNHEY; CDR2 reads SVGAGI. The junction had 7 bases not matched to a gene; V was cut back by 5 bases and J by 4 bases. This CDR3 has 15 residues. CDR3 sequence reads: CASSPGGVITGELFF. As DNA, the CDR3 is TGTGCCAGCAGTCCAGGGGGAGTAATCACCGGGGAGCTGTTTTTT.

V is TRBV10-2 and J is TRBJ2-1; no firm D call. This CDR3 is built from 13 residues. Looked up from germline, CDR1 is WSHSY and CDR2 is SAAADI. The germline V and J ends were trimmed by 2 bases and 7 bases, with 9 bases remaining between them. CDR3 in DNA: TGCGCCAGCAGTGAGCCAAGGTGGAATGAGCAGTTCTTC. Translation: CASSEPRWNEQFF.

The chain joins TRBV5-1 to TRBJ1-1, with D perhaps TRBD1 (6 bases). Looked up from germline, CDR1 is SGHRS and CDR2 is YFSETQ. The CDR3 has 14 residues. The V and J ends lost 2 bases and 4 bases respectively, with 12 bases between them. The DNA of the CDR3 is TGCGCCAGCAGCTTAGAGGGGGGGTTCACTGAAGCTTTCTTT. Translated: CASSLEGGFTEAFF. Combining the CDR3 with reference TRBV5-1 and TRBJ1-1 gives the whole variable domain KAGVTQTPRYLIKTRGQQVTLSCSPISGHRSVSWYQQTPGQGLQFLFEYFSETQRNKGNFPGRFSGRQFSNSRSEMNVSTLELGDSALYLCASSLEGGFTEAFFGQGTRLTVV.

The CDR3 is CATKPAVGGMNTEAFF. CDR3 DNA sequence: TGCGCCACCAAACCGGCAGTTGGTGGGATGAACACTGAAGCTTTCTTT. This chain links TRBV5-1 with TRBJ1-1; D not certain. The germline V gene has CDR1 SGHRS and CDR2 YFSETQ. The CDR3 sequence is 16 residues long. Trimming took off 9 bases at V and 0 bases at J, with 21 bases between the two ends. Looking up the rest from reference TRBV5-1 and TRBJ1-1 gives the full variable domain: KAGVTQTPRYLIKTRGQQVTLSCSPISGHRSVSWYQQTPGQGLQFLFEYFSETQRNKGNFPGRFSGRQFSNSRSEMNVSTLELGDSALYLCATKPAVGGMNTEAFFGQGTRLTVV.

The gene calls are TRBV10-3 and TRBJ2-1; D unclear. This CDR3 is 13 amino acids long. V shed 1 base and J shed 5 bases, with 6 bases lying between them. Germline V CDR1 and CDR2: ENHRY, SYGVKD. CDR3 sequence: CAISEFQHNEQFF. The CDR3 DNA follows: TGTGCCATCAGTGAGTTTCAGCACAATGAGCAGTTCTTC.

The count of this clone is one. The gene calls are TRBV7-6 and TRBJ2-3, with unresolved D. Germline CDR1 SGHVS, CDR2 FNYEAQ. V lost 5 bases to trimming and J lost 2 bases, with 8 bases between them. This CDR3 region has 13 residues. CDR3 sequence (DNA): TGTGCCAGCAGCCCCGCGATCACAGATACGCAGTATTTT. Amino acids: CASSPAITDTQYF.

The gene calls are TRBV9 and TRBJ2-7, with D perhaps TRBD2 (5 bases). CDR3 length equals 14 residues. Germline loops: CDR1 SGDLS, CDR2 YYNGEE. Trimming left V 4 bases short and J 3 bases short, with 14 bases between. The CDR3 sequence is CASSPSTRGYEQYF. The CDR3 coding sequence is TGTGCCAGCAGCCCAAGTACTCGGGGCTACGAGCAGTACTTC.

This clone has a single count. V is TRBV9 and J is TRBJ1-3; D remains ambiguous. In germline, CDR1 is SGDLS, CDR2 YYNGEE. V shed 2 bases and J shed 3 bases, with 3 bases lying between them. This CDR3 is 12 amino acids long. Written as DNA, the CDR3 is TGTGCCAGCAGCGTCGGTGGAAACACCATATATTTT. As protein: CASSVGGNTIYF.

Only a few counts were recorded for this clone. J is TRBJ1-1 and V is TRBV5-1; D is perhaps TRBD1 (5 bases). Per the germline V gene, CDR1 is SGHRS and CDR2 is YFSETQ. The CDR3 length is 15 residues. V was clipped by 2 bases and J by 1 base, with 12 bases between them. CDR3 sequence reads: CASSLSPGTNTEAFF. The DNA of the CDR3 is TGCGCCAGCAGCTTATCTCCCGGGACGAACACTGAAGCTTTCTTT.

The chain carries TRBV6-6 and TRBJ2-7; 10 bases align to TRBD2. V shed 7 bases and J 3 bases; nucleotides not matched to a gene: 9. The CDR3 totals 15 residues. Germline lookup yields CDR1 MNHNY and CDR2 SVGAGI (reference sequence). The CDR3, as DNA: TGTGCCAGCACCACTGCAACTAGCGGGATCTACGAGCAGTACTTC. The encoded protein is CASTTATSGIYEQYF.

The genes are TRBV28 and TRBJ1-2, with 8 bases matching TRBD1. The CDR3 contains 14 residues. Germline lookup yields CDR1 MDHEN and CDR2 SYDVKM. With 3 bases clipped from V and 2 bases from J, the junction kept 2 bases outside the gene matches. CDR3 amino acids: CASSFWDRNYGYTF. The CDR3 coding sequence is TGTGCCAGCAGTTTTTGGGACAGGAACTATGGCTACACCTTC.

The gene calls are TRBV2 and TRBJ2-3, with TRBD2 matching over 7 bases. The V gene's germline CDR1 is SNHLY and CDR2 FYNNEI. J gave up 4 bases and V 4 bases, and 2 bases lay outside the gene matches. The CDR3 runs to 13 residues. The CDR3 loop is CASSGGGADTQYF. In DNA form, the CDR3 reads TGTGCCAGCAGTGGGGGGGGTGCAGATACGCAGTATTTT. Combining the CDR3 with reference TRBV2 and TRBJ2-3 gives the whole variable domain EPEVTQTPSHQVTQMGQEVILRCVPISNHLYFYWYRQILGQKVEFLVSFYNNEISEKSEIFDDQFSVERPDGSNFTLKIRSTKLEDSAMYFCASSGGGADTQYFGPGTRLTVL.

This rearrangement joins TRBV5-1 to TRBJ1-2, with 8 nucleotides matching TRBD1. Germline V gene data show CDR1 as SGHRS and CDR2 as YFSETQ. The CDR3 is 14 amino acids. After removal of 4 bases from V and 8 bases from J, the junction contained 10 bases not matched to a gene. The CDR3 reads CASSMDRAPGGYTF. CDR3 nucleotide sequence: TGCGCCAGCAGCATGGACAGGGCTCCCGGGGGCTACACCTTC. Full variable domain (rest looked up from reference TRBV5-1 and TRBJ1-2): KAGVTQTPRYLIKTRGQQVTLSCSPISGHRSVSWYQQTPGQGLQFLFEYFSETQRNKGNFPGRFSGRQFSNSRSEMNVSTLELGDSALYLCASSMDRAPGGYTFGSGTRLTVV.